Below, 6 T cell receptor beta chains from the same sample are listed, as sequenced in a study of OX40 agonist ivuxolimab in advanced cancers. Produced via immunoSEQ multiplex PCR; TCRdb's table is partial and in-frame only. This sample has more than 80,000 clones, with roughly 89% found just once. The source was CD4+ or CD8+ T cells sorted from blood, collected in a trial of the OX40 agonist ivuxolimab. These receptors all stem from an adult with an advanced solid tumor such as melanoma, head and neck, liver or kidney cancer.

The V call is TRBV7-9, the J call TRBJ2-7; D perhaps matches TRBD2 (6 bases). Germline CDR1 is SEHNR and CDR2 is FQNEAQ (reference sequence). This CDR3 has 16 amino acids. V lost 5 bases to trimming and J lost 5 bases, with 22 bases between them. CDR3 protein: CASSPNSGGILDEQYF. In DNA form, the CDR3 reads TGTGCCAGCAGCCCCAATTCGGGCGGGATTCTCGACGAGCAGTACTTC.

CDR3 in DNA: TGTGCCAGTAACGGCGGGAGGGAGGGCAGCTCCTACAATGAGCAGTTCTTC. Amino acids: CASNGGREGSSYNEQFF. The rearrangement uses TRBV19 and TRBJ2-1; the match to TRBD2 covers 9 bases. Per germline, CDR1 LNHDA and CDR2 SQIVND (reference sequence). The ends lost 7 bases at V and 0 bases at J; junction bases unmatched: 10. The CDR3 runs to 17 residues. Filled out from reference TRBV19 and TRBJ2-1, the complete variable domain reads DGGITQSPKYLFRKEGQNVTLSCEQNLNHDAMYWYRQDPGQGLRLIYYSQIVNDFQKGDIAEGYSVSREKKESFPLTVTSAQKNPTAFYLCASNGGREGSSYNEQFFGPGTRLTVL.

V gene TRBV10-1 combines with J gene TRBJ2-1; 7 bases map to TRBD1. The germline V gene encodes CDR1 WNHNN and CDR2 SYGVQD (reference sequence). This CDR3 comprises 12 residues. V lost 4 bases to trimming and J lost 12 bases; unmatched junction nucleotides: 6. The CDR3 bases are TGCGCCAGCAGTGGACAGGGAGATGGGCAGTTCTTC. It yields the protein CASSGQGDGQFF.

The V and J genes are TRBV28 and TRBJ2-7; D remains unclear. CDR1 and CDR2 from the germline V gene are MDHEN and SYDVKM. The CDR3 consists of 17 residues. The V and J ends lost 6 bases and 2 bases respectively, with 23 bases between them. The CDR3 reads CASSSRLGKIKPYEQYF. The DNA of the CDR3 is TGTGCCAGCAGCTCACGATTGGGGAAGATCAAGCCCTACGAGCAGTACTTC.

The chain recombines TRBV7-6 with TRBJ2-3; 9 bases line up with TRBD2. The J segment lost 5 bases and the V segment lost 6 bases, leaving 9 bases of the junction unmatched. The CDR3 totals 15 residues. Germline CDR1 reads SGHVS; CDR2 reads FNYEAQ. For the CDR3, the DNA is TGTGCCAGCAGTTCCTCGCGGGAGGGCGGAGATACGCAGTATTTT. Residues: CASSSSREGGDTQYF.

The chain is built from TRBV18 and TRBJ2-2; a possible D gene is TRBD1 (6 bases). This CDR3 spans 15 amino acids. In germline, CDR1 is KGHSH, CDR2 LQKENI. V was trimmed by 0 bases and J by 6 bases, leaving 11 bases between them. The DNA of the CDR3 is TGTGCCAGCTCACCACCCTTCCCAGGGGCCGGGGAGCTGTTTTTT. This sequence encodes CASSPPFPGAGELFF.